The sample holds one count of the clone carrying this TCR beta chain. CDR1 is GTSNPN and CDR2 is SVGIG in the germline V gene (reference sequence). Deletions cut 5 bases from V and 7 bases from J, with 11 bases between. The length of the CDR3 is 12 residues. These data come from a study of blood T cell repertoires in COVID-19. As originally analysed: Counts of nucleated cells, estimated from reference gene primer amplification, were obtained. Sequencing was performed with immunoSEQ multiplex PCR; in TCRdb, only in-frame clones are kept and a portion is missing. The V and J calls and the clone size are those of that table, but D and trimming were determined from the DNA. The sample shows over 50,000 clones, around 90% of them seen only once.

The rearrangement uses TRBV30 and TRBJ1-4, with D unresolved. This sequence was found in a man aged 45-65 years with active COVID-19. Sequencing was performed on peripheral blood. DNA for the CDR3: TGTGCCTGGGGAATTAGTAGTGAAAAACTGTTTTTT. Amino acids: CAWGISSEKLFF. The variable domain in full, completed from reference TRBV30 and TRBJ1-4, reads SQTIHQWPATLVQPVGSPLSLECTVEGTSNPNLYWYRQAAGRGLQLLFYSVGIGQISSEVPQNLSASRPQDRQFILSSKKLLLSDSGFYLCAWGISSEKLFFGSGTQLSVL.